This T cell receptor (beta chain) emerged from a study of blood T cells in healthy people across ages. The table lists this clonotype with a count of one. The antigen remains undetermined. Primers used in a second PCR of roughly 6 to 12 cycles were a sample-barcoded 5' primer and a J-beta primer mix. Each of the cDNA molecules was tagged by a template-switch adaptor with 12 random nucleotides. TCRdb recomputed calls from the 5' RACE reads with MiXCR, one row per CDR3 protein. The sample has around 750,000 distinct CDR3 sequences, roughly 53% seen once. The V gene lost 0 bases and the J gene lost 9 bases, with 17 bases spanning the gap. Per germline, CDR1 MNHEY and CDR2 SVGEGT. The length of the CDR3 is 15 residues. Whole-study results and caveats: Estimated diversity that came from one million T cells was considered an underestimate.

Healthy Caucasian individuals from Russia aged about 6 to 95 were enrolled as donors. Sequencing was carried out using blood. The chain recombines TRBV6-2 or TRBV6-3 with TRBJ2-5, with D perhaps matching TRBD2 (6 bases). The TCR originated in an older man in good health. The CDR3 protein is CASSYSGTPSRAQYF. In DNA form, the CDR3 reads TGTGCCAGCAGTTACTCGGGGACTCCCTCAAGGGCCCAGTACTTC.